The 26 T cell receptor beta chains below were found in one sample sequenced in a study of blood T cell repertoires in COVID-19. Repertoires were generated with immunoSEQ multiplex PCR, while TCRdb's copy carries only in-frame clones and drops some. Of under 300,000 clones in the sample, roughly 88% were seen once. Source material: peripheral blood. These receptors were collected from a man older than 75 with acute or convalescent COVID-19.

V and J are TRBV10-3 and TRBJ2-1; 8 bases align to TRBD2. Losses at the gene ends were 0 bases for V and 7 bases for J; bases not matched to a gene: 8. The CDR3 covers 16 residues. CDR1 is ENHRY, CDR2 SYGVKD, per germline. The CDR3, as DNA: TGTGCCATCAGTGAGTCGGGGAGCGGGAGTTTAAATGAGCAGTTCTTC. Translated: CAISESGSGSLNEQFF.

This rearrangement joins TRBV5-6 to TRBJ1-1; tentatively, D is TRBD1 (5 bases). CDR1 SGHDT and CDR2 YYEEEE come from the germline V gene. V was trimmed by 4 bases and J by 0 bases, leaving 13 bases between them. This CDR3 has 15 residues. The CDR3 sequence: CASSRRGRVNTEAFF. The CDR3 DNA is TGTGCCAGCAGCCGGCGGGGCAGAGTGAACACTGAAGCTTTCTTT.

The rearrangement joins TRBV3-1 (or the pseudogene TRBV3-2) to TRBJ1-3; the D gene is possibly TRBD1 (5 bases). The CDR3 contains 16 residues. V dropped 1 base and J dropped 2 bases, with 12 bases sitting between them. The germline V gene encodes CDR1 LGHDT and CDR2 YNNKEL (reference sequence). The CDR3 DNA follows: TGTGCCAGCAGCCAAGTGCGAAAGGGGACTGGAAACACCATATATTTT. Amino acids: CASSQVRKGTGNTIYF.

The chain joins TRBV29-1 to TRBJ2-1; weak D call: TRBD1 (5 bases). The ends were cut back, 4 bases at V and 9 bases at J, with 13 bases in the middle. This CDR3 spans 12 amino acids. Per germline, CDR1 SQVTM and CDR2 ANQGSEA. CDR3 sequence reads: CSVGQGRGEQFF. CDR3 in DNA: TGCAGCGTTGGGCAGGGTAGAGGTGAGCAGTTCTTC.

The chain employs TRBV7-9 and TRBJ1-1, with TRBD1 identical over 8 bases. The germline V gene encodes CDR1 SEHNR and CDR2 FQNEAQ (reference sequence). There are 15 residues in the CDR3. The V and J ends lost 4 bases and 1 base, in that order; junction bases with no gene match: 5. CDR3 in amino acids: CASSWGTGGNTEAFF. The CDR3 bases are TGTGCCAGCAGCTGGGGGACAGGTGGGAACACTGAAGCTTTCTTT.

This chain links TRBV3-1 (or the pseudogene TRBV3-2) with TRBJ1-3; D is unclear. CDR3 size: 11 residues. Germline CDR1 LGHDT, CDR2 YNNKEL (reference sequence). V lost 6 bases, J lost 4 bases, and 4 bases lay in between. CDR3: CASSEGNTIYF. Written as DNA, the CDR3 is TGTGCCAGCAGTGAGGGAAACACCATATATTTT.

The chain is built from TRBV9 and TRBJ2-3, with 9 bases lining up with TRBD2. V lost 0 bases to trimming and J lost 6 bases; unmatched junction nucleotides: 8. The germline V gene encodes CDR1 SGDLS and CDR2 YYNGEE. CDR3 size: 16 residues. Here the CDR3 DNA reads TGTGCCAGCAGCGTAGCTCGCGGGGGGGCTGAGGATACGCAGTATTTT. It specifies CASSVARGGAEDTQYF.

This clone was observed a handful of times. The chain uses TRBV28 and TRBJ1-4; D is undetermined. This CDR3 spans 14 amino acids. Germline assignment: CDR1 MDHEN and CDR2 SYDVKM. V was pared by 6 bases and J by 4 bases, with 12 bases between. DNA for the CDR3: TGTGCCAGCAGCCCCCACGGGGATAATGAAAAACTGTTTTTT. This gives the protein CASSPHGDNEKLFF.

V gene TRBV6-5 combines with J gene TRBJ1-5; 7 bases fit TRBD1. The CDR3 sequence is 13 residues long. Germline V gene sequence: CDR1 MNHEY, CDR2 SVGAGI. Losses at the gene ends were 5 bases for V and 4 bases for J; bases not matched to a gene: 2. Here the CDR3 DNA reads TGTGCCAGCAGTCGGGACAGAAATCAGCCCCAGCATTTT. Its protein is CASSRDRNQPQHF.

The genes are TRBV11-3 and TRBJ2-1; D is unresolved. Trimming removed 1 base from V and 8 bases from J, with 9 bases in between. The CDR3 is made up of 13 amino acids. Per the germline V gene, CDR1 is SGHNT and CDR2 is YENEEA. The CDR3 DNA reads TGTGCCAGCAGCTTAGGCAGGATTGATGAGCAGTTCTTC. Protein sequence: CASSLGRIDEQFF. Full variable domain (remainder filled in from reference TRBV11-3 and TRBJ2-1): EAGVVQSPRYKIIEKKQPVAFWCNPISGHNTLYWYLQNLGQGPELLIRYENEEAVDDSQLPKDRFSAERLKGVDSTLKIQPAELGDSAVYLCASSLGRIDEQFFGPGTRLTVL.

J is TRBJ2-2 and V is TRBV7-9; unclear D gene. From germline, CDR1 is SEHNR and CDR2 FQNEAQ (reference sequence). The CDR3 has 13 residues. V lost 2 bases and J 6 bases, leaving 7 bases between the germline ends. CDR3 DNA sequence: TGTGCCAGCAGCTTAAACCAGGCCGGGGAGCTGTTTTTT. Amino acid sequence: CASSLNQAGELFF. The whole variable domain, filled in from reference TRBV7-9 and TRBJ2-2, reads DTGVSQNPRHKITKRGQNVTFRCDPISEHNRLYWYRQTLGQGPEFLTYFQNEAQLEKSRLLSDRFSAERPKGSFSTLEIQRTEQGDSAMYLCASSLNQAGELFFGEGSRLTVL.

The CDR3 nucleotides read TGCAGCGTCACGGGAGGGACTGAAGCTTTCTTT. Its translation is CSVTGGTEAFF. The genes are TRBV29-1 and TRBJ1-1; D is uncertain. The germline V and J ends were trimmed by 6 bases and 5 bases, with 10 bases remaining between them. Germline CDR1 SQVTM, CDR2 ANQGSEA. CDR3 length: 11 amino acids. The variable domain in full, with the rest retrieved from reference TRBV29-1 and TRBJ1-1, is SAVISQKPSRDICQRGTSLTIQCQVDSQVTMMFWYRQQPGQSLTLIATANQGSEATYESGFVIDKFPISRPNLTFSTLTVSNMSPEDSSIYLCSVTGGTEAFFGQGTRLTVV.

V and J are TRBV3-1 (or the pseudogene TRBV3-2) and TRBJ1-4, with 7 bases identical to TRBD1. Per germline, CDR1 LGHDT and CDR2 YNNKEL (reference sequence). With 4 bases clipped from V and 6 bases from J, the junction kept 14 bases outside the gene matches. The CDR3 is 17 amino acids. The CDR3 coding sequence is TGTGCCAGCAGCCCCAGAGGTGTGTTAGACAGGGATGAAAAACTGTTTTTT. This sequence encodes CASSPRGVLDRDEKLFF.

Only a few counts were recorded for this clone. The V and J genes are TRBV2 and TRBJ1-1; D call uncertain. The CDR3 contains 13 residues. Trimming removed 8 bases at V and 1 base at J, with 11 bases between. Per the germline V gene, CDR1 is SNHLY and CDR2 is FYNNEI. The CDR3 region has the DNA TGTGCCAGCTATTGGAAGCGGAACACTGAAGCTTTCTTT. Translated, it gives CASYWKRNTEAFF.

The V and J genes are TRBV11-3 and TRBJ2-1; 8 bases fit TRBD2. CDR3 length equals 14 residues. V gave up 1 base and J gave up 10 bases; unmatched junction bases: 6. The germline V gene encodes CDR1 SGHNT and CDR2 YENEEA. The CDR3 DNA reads TGTGCCAGCAGCTTAGGGGGAGCGGGGGACGAGCAGTTCTTC. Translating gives CASSLGGAGDEQFF. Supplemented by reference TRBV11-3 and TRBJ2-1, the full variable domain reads EAGVVQSPRYKIIEKKQPVAFWCNPISGHNTLYWYLQNLGQGPELLIRYENEEAVDDSQLPKDRFSAERLKGVDSTLKIQPAELGDSAVYLCASSLGGAGDEQFFGPGTRLTVL.

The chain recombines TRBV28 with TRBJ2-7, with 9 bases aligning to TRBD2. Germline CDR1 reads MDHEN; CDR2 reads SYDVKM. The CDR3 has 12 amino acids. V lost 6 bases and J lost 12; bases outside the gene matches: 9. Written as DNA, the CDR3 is TGTGCCAGCAGCCCCCTAGCGGGGCCCGTGTACTTC. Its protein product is CASSPLAGPVYF.

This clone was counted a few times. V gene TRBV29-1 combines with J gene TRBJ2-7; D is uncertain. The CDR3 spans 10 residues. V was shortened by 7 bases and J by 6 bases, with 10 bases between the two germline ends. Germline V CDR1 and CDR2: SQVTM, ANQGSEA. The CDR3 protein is CSAGGAEQYF. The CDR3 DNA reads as TGCAGCGCGGGCGGAGCCGAGCAGTACTTC.

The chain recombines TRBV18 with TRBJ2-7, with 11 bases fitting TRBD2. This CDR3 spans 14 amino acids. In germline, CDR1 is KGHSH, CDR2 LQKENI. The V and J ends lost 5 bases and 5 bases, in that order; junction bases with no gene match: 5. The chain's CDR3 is CASSTGTSGNEQYF. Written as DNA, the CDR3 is TGTGCCAGCTCAACTGGGACTAGCGGAAACGAGCAGTACTTC. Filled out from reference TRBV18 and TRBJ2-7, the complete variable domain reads NAGVMQNPRHLVRRRGQEARLRCSPMKGHSHVYWYRQLPEEGLKFMVYLQKENIIDESGMPKERFSAEFPKEGPSILRIQQVVRGDSAAYFCASSTGTSGNEQYFGPGTRLTVT.

CDR3 nucleotides: TGTGCCAGCAGCCAGCGGCTAGCGGGAGAAGGACCCTACAATGAGCAGTTCTTC. Translating it yields CASSQRLAGEGPYNEQFF. The chain uses TRBV3-1 (or the pseudogene TRBV3-2) and TRBJ2-1, with TRBD2 matching over 10 bases. The germline gives CDR1 LGHDT, CDR2 YNNKEL (reference sequence). The J segment lost 2 bases and the V segment lost 3 bases, leaving 10 bases of the junction unmatched. This CDR3 region has 18 residues.

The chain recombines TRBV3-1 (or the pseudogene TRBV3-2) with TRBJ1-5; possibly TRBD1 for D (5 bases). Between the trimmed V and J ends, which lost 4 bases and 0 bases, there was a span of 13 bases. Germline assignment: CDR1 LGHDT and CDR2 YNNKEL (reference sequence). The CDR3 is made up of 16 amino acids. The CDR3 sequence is CASSLGGTGSNQPQHF. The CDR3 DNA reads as TGTGCCAGCAGCCTTGGGGGGACGGGTAGCAATCAGCCCCAGCATTTT.

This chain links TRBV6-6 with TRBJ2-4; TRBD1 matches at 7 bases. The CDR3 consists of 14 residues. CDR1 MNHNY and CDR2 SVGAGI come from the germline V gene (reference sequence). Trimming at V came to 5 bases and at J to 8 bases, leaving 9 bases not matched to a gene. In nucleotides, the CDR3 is TGTGCCAGCAGTGCCCGACAGGGAACGGACATTCAGTACTTC. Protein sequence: CASSARQGTDIQYF.

DNA for the CDR3: TGTGCCAGCAGAACACCCTACGAGCAGTACTTC. Protein product: CASRTPYEQYF. The chain combines TRBV6-5 with TRBJ2-7; no definite D call. Germline V lookup: CDR1 MNHEY, CDR2 SVGAGI. The V gene lost 6 bases and the J gene lost 2 bases, with 5 bases spanning the gap. This CDR3 has 11 residues.

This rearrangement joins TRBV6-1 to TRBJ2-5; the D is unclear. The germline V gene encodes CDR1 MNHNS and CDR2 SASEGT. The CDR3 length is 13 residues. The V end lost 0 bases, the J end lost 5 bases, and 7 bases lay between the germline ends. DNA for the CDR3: TGTGCCAGCAGTGAAGCATCCAGGGAGACCCAGTACTTC. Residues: CASSEASRETQYF.

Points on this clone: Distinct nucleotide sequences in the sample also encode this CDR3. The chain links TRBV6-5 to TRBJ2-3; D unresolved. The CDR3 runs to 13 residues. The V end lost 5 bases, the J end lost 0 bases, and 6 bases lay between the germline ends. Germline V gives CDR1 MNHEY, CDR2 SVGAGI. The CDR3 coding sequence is TGTGCCAGCAGTACTCCGAGCACAGATACGCAGTATTTT. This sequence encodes CASSTPSTDTQYF.

The CDR3 DNA reads as TGTGCCAGCAGTCTCCGGGACAGGGTCCCCCGACGAATGAACACTGAAGCTTTCTTT. The encoded protein is CASSLRDRVPRRMNTEAFF. J is TRBJ1-1 and V is TRBV28; TRBD1 matches at 9 bases. Per the germline V gene, CDR1 is MDHEN and CDR2 is SYDVKM. The CDR3 consists of 19 residues. J gave up 0 bases and V 5 bases, and 16 bases lay outside the gene matches.

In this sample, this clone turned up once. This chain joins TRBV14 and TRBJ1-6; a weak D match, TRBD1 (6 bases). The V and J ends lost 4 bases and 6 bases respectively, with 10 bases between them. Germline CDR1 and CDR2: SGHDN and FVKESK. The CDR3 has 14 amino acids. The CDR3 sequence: CASSRGHSNSPLHF. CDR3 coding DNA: TGTGCCAGCAGCCGGGGACACAGTAATTCACCCCTCCACTTT.